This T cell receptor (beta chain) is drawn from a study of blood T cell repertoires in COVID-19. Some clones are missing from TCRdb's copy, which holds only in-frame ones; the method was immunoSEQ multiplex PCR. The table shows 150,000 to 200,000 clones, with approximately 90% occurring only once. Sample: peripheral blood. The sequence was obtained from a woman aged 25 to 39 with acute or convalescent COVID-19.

The CDR3 spells CASTGDRGYEQYF. The CDR3 coding sequence is TGTGCCAGCACGGGGGACAGGGGTTACGAGCAGTACTTC. The gene calls are TRBV2 and TRBJ2-7; TRBD1 matches 10 bases. Trimming took 7 bases from V and 4 from J; bases not matched to a gene: 4. CDR3 size: 13 residues. The germline CDR1 and CDR2 sequences are SNHLY and FYNNEI.